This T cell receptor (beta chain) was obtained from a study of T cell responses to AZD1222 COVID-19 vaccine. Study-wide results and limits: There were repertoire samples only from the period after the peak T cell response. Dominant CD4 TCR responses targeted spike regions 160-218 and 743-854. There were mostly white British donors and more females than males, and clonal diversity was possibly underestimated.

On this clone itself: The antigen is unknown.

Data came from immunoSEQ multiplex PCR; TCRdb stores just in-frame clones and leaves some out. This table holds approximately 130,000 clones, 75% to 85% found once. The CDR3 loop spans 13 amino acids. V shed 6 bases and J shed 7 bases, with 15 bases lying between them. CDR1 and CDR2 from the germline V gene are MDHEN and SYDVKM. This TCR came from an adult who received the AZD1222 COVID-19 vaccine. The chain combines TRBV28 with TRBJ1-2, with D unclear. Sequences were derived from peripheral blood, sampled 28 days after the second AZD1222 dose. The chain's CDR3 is CASSLSIATGYTF. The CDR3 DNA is TGTGCCAGCAGCCTTTCAATCGCAACTGGCTACACCTTC.